This passage covers 24 T cell receptor beta chains from one sample sequenced in a study of spatial heterogeneity in lung cancer. Time point given: sample taken at primary tumor resection. Tumor, nontumor lung or frozen PBMC supplied whole RNA, sequenced without sorting. TCRdb re-analysed the 5' RACE reads in MiXCR, keeping a single row per CDR3 protein. The table has 9,500 to 15,000 distinct CDR3 sequences, 6.2% seen once. The sample was normal lung tissue next to the tumor, taken at surgery. Receptors originate from a male donor with early-stage non-small cell lung cancer.

This clonotype was seen at least ten times. The library was prepared for alpha chains; this beta chain is a stray read, so its frequency means little. The CDR3 DNA reads TGCGCCAGCAGCTTGGCCGGAAACTATGGCTACACCTTC. The encoded protein is CASSLAGNYGYTF. The chain carries TRBV5-1 and TRBJ1-2, with unresolved D. Between the trimmed V and J ends, which lost 0 bases and 2 bases, there was a span of 5 bases. Germline lookup yields CDR1 SGHRS and CDR2 YFSETQ. The CDR3 totals 13 residues.

With respect to this clonotype: A library prepared for alpha chains yielded this beta chain as an off-target read; its size is of little meaning. The chain recombines TRBV30 with TRBJ1-5, with D hard to call. V shed 3 bases and J shed 5 bases, with 14 bases lying between them. Per germline, CDR1 GTSNPN and CDR2 SVGIG (reference sequence). The CDR3 loop spans 14 amino acids. The CDR3 sequence is CAWSVELMDQPQHF. DNA of the CDR3: TGTGCCTGGAGCGTAGAATTGATGGATCAGCCCCAGCATTTT.

This clonotype was picked up many times. This beta chain turned up in a library designed for alpha chains; as an off-target read, its abundance says little. The rearrangement joins TRBV4-2 to TRBJ2-1; 9 nucleotides align to TRBD2. The junction had 5 bases not matched to a gene; V was cut back by 0 bases and J by 2 bases. CDR3 length: 17 residues. CDR1 and CDR2 from the germline V gene are LGHNA and YNFKEQ. The CDR3 DNA reads as TGTGCCAGCAGCCAAGAGATAGCGGGAGCCGCCTACAATGAGCAGTTCTTC. It specifies CASSQEIAGAAYNEQFF.

This clonotype was detected ten times or more. This beta chain is an off-target read within a library intended for alpha chains, so its frequency means little. The CDR3 region is CSVDRGVPNTEAFF. The CDR3, as DNA: TGCAGCGTTGACAGGGGTGTACCGAACACTGAAGCTTTCTTT. This sequence joins TRBV29-1 and TRBJ1-1, with D possibly being TRBD1 (6 bases). There are 14 residues in the CDR3. Germline V gene sequence: CDR1 SQVTM, CDR2 ANQGSEA. V dropped 3 bases and J dropped 1 base, with 12 bases sitting between them.

In this sample, this clonotype turned up many times. This beta chain is an unintended read in a library built for alpha chains; its size means little. This chain connects TRBV19 to TRBJ2-5; D is undetermined. CDR1 and CDR2 (germline): LNHDA, SQIVND (reference sequence). Trimming took off 0 bases at V and 1 base at J, with 12 bases between the two ends. This CDR3 contains 16 residues. The CDR3 region has the DNA TGTGCCAGTAGTATAGATCTTGGGCTGCTCCAAGAGACCCAGTACTTC. This gives the protein CASSIDLGLLQETQYF.

This clonotype was seen at least ten times. For a library built for alpha chains, this beta chain is a stray read; little rests on its size. The rearrangement uses TRBV5-1 and TRBJ2-7; D unclear. Trimming cost V 0 bases and J 11 bases, with 18 bases left between them. CDR1 and CDR2 from the germline V gene are SGHRS and YFSETQ. CDR3 size: 14 residues. This CDR3 reads CASSLENQDWVKYF. Written as DNA, the CDR3 is TGCGCCAGCAGCTTGGAAAACCAGGATTGGGTAAAGTACTTC.

This clonotype was seen a handful of times. The library was designed around alpha chains, so this beta chain is a stray read whose abundance carries little weight. This chain uses TRBV19 with TRBJ2-2; D may match TRBD1 or TRBD2 (5 bases each). Trimming stripped 5 bases from V and 7 bases from J, with 23 bases between. The CDR3 runs 17 residues. The germline gives CDR1 LNHDA, CDR2 SQIVND (reference sequence). The CDR3 sequence is CASSSPGRTTLGGELFF. For the CDR3, the DNA is TGTGCCAGTAGTTCACCGGGACGGACAACCTTGGGCGGGGAGCTGTTTTTT.

This clonotype was observed many times. This beta chain is an off-target read within a library intended for alpha chains, so its frequency means little. V is TRBV6-2 or TRBV6-3 and J is TRBJ2-7, with 11 bases that match TRBD2. The ends lost 5 bases at V and 3 bases at J; junction bases unmatched: 6. The CDR3 has 15 residues. Germline V gene lookup returns CDR1 MNHEY and CDR2 SVGEGT. The CDR3 here is CASSRSTSGSYEQYF. The DNA of the CDR3 is TGTGCCAGCAGTCGATCAACTAGCGGGAGCTACGAGCAGTACTTC.

This clonotype was seen more than once but under ten times. Being off target in a library aimed at alpha chains, this beta chain has a size of little meaning. The rearrangement uses TRBV6-1 and TRBJ1-1; D remains unclear. This CDR3 comprises 13 residues. Between the trimmed V and J ends, which lost 6 bases and 1 base, there was a span of 9 bases. Germline CDR1 and CDR2: MNHNS and SASEGT. The CDR3 sequence: CASRDRSNTEAFF. The CDR3 DNA reads as TGTGCCAGCAGAGACCGCTCGAACACTGAAGCTTTCTTT.

Ten or more counts support this clonotype. This beta chain appears as a stray read in a library generated for alpha chains; its size is not informative. The chain links TRBV6-6 to TRBJ1-1, with D unresolved. CDR1 and CDR2 from the germline V gene are MNHNY and SVGAGI (reference sequence). Trimming took 0 bases from V and 5 from J, leaving 7 bases between them. This CDR3 comprises 13 residues. In DNA form, the CDR3 reads TGTGCCAGCAGTTACTCGGGGAGGACTGAAGCTTTCTTT. It is translated as CASSYSGRTEAFF.

This clonotype was counted between two and nine times. Found in a library prepared for alpha chains, this beta chain is an off-target read, and its abundance has little meaning. This chain connects TRBV10-3 to TRBJ2-5; D may be TRBD2 (6 bases). V lost 0 bases and J lost 7, with 30 bases in between. The CDR3 contains 20 residues. Germline V gene lookup returns CDR1 ENHRY and CDR2 SYGVKD. CDR3 in amino acids: CAISESMTDPTSPRLGTQYF. The CDR3, as DNA: TGTGCCATCAGTGAGTCAATGACCGACCCGACTAGTCCGCGTCTCGGGACCCAGTACTTC.

This clonotype has at least ten counts. The library was built for alpha chains, so this beta chain is an off-target read and its size means little. The chain employs TRBV18 and TRBJ1-2; D ambiguous. Trimming cost V 2 bases and J 4 bases, with 8 bases left between them. CDR3 length: 13 amino acids. The V gene's germline CDR1 is KGHSH and CDR2 LQKENI. Here the CDR3 DNA reads TGTGCCAGCTCACCAGACGGCAGCTATGGCTACACCTTC. Translated, it gives CASSPDGSYGYTF.

This clonotype was seen repeatedly, ten times or more. This beta chain appears as a stray read in a library generated for alpha chains; its size is not informative. The chain carries TRBV6-5 and TRBJ2-7, with D unclear. Trimming stripped 7 bases from V and 6 bases from J, with 10 bases between. Germline-derived CDR1 and CDR2 are MNHEY and SVGAGI. The CDR3 has 11 amino acids. The CDR3 here is CASTDNFEQYF. The CDR3 nucleotides read TGTGCCAGCACCGACAACTTCGAGCAGTACTTC.

This clonotype is categorized as medium-sized. This beta chain lies outside the target of a library built for alpha chains; its clone size means little. J is TRBJ2-3 and V is TRBV24-1, with 8 positions matching TRBD2. The CDR3 runs 13 residues. V lost 9 bases and J lost 2; bases outside the gene matches: 3. The germline V gene has CDR1 KGHDR and CDR2 SFDVKD. The CDR3, as DNA: TGTGCCACCGGGCGGGAGGTCACAGATACGCAGTATTTT. This encodes CATGREVTDTQYF.

Comment on this clonotype: For a library built for alpha chains, this beta chain is a stray read; little rests on its size. The genes are TRBV6-5 and TRBJ2-2; 9 bases match TRBD1. V dropped 7 bases and J dropped 5; count of bases not matched to a gene: 8. This CDR3 region has 15 residues. The germline CDR1 and CDR2 sequences are MNHEY and SVGAGI. CDR3 coding DNA: TGTGCCAGCACGCGGACAGGGGAAGGGACCGGGGAGCTGTTTTTT. Translating gives CASTRTGEGTGELFF.

As to this clonotype: The library was prepared for alpha chains; this beta chain is a stray read, so its frequency means little. CDR3 nucleotides: TGTGCCAGCAGGACAGGTTCCCTCTATAATTCACCCCTCCACTTT. Protein sequence: CASRTGSLYNSPLHF. The rearrangement uses TRBV12-3 or TRBV12-4 and TRBJ1-6; the D gene is possibly TRBD1 (6 bases). CDR3 length: 15 residues. V was shortened by 6 bases and J by 3 bases, with 12 bases between the two germline ends.

In this sample, this clonotype turned up many times. This beta chain is a stray sequence in a library constructed for alpha chains; its clone size is not meaningful. CDR3 sequence reads: CAISDYRGGEQFF. The CDR3 coding sequence is TGTGCCATCAGTGACTACAGGGGAGGGGAGCAGTTCTTC. The chain uses TRBV10-3 and TRBJ2-1, with D perhaps assigned TRBD1 or TRBD2 (7 bases each). With 3 bases removed from V and 10 bases from J, the gap between germline ends came to 13 bases. This CDR3 contains 13 residues. The germline V gene has CDR1 ENHRY and CDR2 SYGVKD.

This clonotype showed up many times. This beta chain is a stray sequence in a library constructed for alpha chains; its clone size is not meaningful. The V call is TRBV7-9, the J call TRBJ2-5, with 9 bases aligning to TRBD2. From germline, CDR1 is SEHNR and CDR2 FQNEAQ (reference sequence). V lost 5 bases and J lost 4; bases outside the gene matches: 2. The CDR3 length is 13 residues. Here the CDR3 reads CASSDSGGETQYF. CDR3 DNA: TGTGCCAGCAGCGATAGCGGGGGAGAGACCCAGTACTTC.

This clonotype was counted ten times or more. The size of this beta chain means little, since it is a stray read in a library made for alpha chains. The rearrangement uses TRBV5-1 and TRBJ1-1; a possible D gene is TRBD1 (5 bases). The CDR3 runs to 18 residues. Germline-derived CDR1 and CDR2 are SGHRS and YFSETQ. The V gene lost 0 bases and the J gene lost 1 base, with 19 bases spanning the gap. In DNA form, the CDR3 reads TGCGCCAGCAGCTTGGGCCCCTTAGGCGGGAGGGGGAACACTGAAGCTTTCTTT. Protein sequence: CASSLGPLGGRGNTEAFF.

To note about this clonotype: This beta chain appears as a stray read in a library generated for alpha chains; its size is not informative. The rearrangement links TRBV20-1 to TRBJ2-5, with TRBD1 identical over 7 bases. This CDR3 is built from 15 residues. V lost 6 bases and J lost 2; bases outside the gene matches: 12. CDR1 and CDR2 from the germline V gene are DFQATT and SNEGSKA (reference sequence). The CDR3 protein is CSAKNRGKGQETQYF. The CDR3 DNA follows: TGCAGTGCCAAAAACAGGGGCAAGGGGCAAGAGACCCAGTACTTC.

This clonotype was detected many times. For a library built for alpha chains, this beta chain is a stray read; little rests on its size. The chain uses TRBV18 and TRBJ2-3, with TRBD2 matching over 8 bases. The CDR3 covers 16 residues. The germline V gene has CDR1 KGHSH and CDR2 LQKENI. Losses at the gene ends were 0 bases for V and 5 bases for J; bases not matched to a gene: 7. Written as DNA, the CDR3 is TGTGCCAGCTCACCACCGTCAGCGGGAGAAGTAGATACGCAGTATTTT. Protein sequence: CASSPPSAGEVDTQYF. Supplemented by reference TRBV18 and TRBJ2-3, the full variable domain reads NAGVMQNPRHLVRRRGQEARLRCSPMKGHSHVYWYRQLPEEGLKFMVYLQKENIIDESGMPKERFSAEFPKEGPSILRIQQVVRGDSAAYFCASSPPSAGEVDTQYFGPGTRLTVL.

Worth noting for this clonotype: At one end, the junction sequence differs from germline, possibly due to a read error. Since it is a stray read in a library aimed at alpha chains, this beta chain has a size that is not meaningful. This chain links TRBV12-3 or TRBV12-4 with TRBJ1-2; D ambiguous. The CDR3 totals 11 residues. CDR3 nucleotide sequence: TGTGCCAGCAGGTTAGACTATGGCTACACCTTC. Its translation: CASRLDYGYTF.

A few counts support this clonotype. Since the library was made to target alpha chains, this beta chain is a stray read and its abundance is not meaningful. The genes are TRBV24-1 and TRBJ2-3, with 10 positions matching TRBD1. This CDR3 has 15 amino acids. CDR1 and CDR2 from the germline V gene are KGHDR and SFDVKD. The ends lost 2 bases at V and 7 bases at J; junction bases unmatched: 5. CDR3 sequence (DNA): TGTGCCACCAGTGATTGGGACAGGGGCTCTTATACGCAGTATTTT. Its protein is CATSDWDRGSYTQYF.

Within the sample, this clonotype is medium-sized. The library was prepared for alpha chains; this beta chain is a stray read, so its frequency means little. The chain has TRBV27 and TRBJ2-7; D unresolved. The CDR3 runs to 9 residues. Germline assignment: CDR1 MNHEY and CDR2 SMNVEV (reference sequence). Trimming took off 8 bases at V and 5 bases at J, with 4 bases between the two ends. The CDR3: CASGNEQYF. In DNA form, the CDR3 reads TGTGCCAGCGGGAACGAGCAGTACTTC.